This T cell receptor (beta chain) was retrieved from a study of T-cell memory formation after mild COVID-19. On the study more broadly: TCR clusters showed largely donor specificity.

General observations from the study: The authors did not confirm SARS-CoV-2 specificity of second-wave clones peaking day 37.

Via MiXCR, TCRdb re-called the 5' RACE reads, giving one row per CDR3 protein. The sample comprises 95,000 to 120,000 distinct CDR3 sequences, 22% of which are singletons, and about two fifths rests with the top ten. Looked up from germline, CDR1 is SEHNR and CDR2 is FQNEAQ (reference sequence). The CDR3 spans 15 residues. V was shortened by 7 bases and J by 0 bases, with 16 bases between the two germline ends. This clonotype was observed a handful of times. Its antigen remains unidentified. The sequence came from a man between 18 and 35 years old who had mild COVID-19 (a few samples of this study predate the infection). Cell type and time point are not known. V gene TRBV7-9 combines with J gene TRBJ2-7; D unresolved. Specimen: PBMCs or a T cell subset sorted from them (not recorded which). CDR3 sequence: CASTKPLDGSYEQYF. DNA for the CDR3: TGTGCCAGCACCAAACCCCTGGACGGCTCCTACGAGCAGTACTTC.